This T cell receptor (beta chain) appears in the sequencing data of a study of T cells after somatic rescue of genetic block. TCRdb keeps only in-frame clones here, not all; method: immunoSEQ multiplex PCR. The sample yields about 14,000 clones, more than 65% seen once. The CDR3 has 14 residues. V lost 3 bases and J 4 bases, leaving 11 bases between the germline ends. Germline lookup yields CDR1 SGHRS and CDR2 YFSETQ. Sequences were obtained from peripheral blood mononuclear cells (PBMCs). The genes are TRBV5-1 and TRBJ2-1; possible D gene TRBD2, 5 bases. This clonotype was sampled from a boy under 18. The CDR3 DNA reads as TGCGCCAGCAGCTCCCTACGGGGATACAATGAGCAGTTCTTC. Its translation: CASSSLRGYNEQFF.